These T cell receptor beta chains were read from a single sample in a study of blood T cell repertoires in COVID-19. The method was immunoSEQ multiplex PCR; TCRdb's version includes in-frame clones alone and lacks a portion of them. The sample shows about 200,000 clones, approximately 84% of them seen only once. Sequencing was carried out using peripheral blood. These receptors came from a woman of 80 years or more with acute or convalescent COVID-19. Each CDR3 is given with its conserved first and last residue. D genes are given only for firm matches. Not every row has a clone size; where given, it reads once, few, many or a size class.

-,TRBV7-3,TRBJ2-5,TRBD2,CASSPRRASGFPETQYF,TGTGCCAGCAGCCCACGGCGGGCTAGCGGATTCCCTGAGACCCAGTACTTC
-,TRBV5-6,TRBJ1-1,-,CASSLETGRLGTEAFF,TGTGCCAGCAGCTTGGAGACAGGCAGGCTGGGCACTGAAGCTTTCTTT
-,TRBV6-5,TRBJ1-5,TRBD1,CASRPGTGFGRPQHF,TGTGCCAGCAGGCCCGGGACAGGGTTTGGTAGGCCCCAGCATTTT
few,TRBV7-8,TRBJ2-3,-,CASSLYIPAFDTQYF,TGTGCCAGCAGCCTCTATATCCCCGCGTTCGATACGCAGTATTTT
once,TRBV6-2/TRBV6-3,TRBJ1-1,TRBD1,CASSDRGPGGTEAFF,TGTGCCAGCAGTGACAGGGGGCCTGGAGGCACTGAAGCTTTCTTT
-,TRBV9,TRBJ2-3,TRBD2,CASSEAGLAGHGTQYF,TGTGCCAGCAGCGAGGCAGGACTAGCGGGACACGGTACGCAGTATTTT
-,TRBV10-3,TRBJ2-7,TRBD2,CAISEGLAGGTYEQYF,TGTGCCATCAGTGAAGGACTAGCGGGAGGAACCTACGAGCAGTACTTC
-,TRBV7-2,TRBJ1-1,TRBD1,CASSARTGNTEAFF,TGTGCCAGCAGCGCCCGGACAGGGAACACTGAAGCTTTCTTT
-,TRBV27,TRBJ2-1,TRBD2,CASSRVRTSGSPPPNEQFF,TGTGCCAGCTCAAGGGTCCGGACTAGCGGGAGCCCCCCTCCTAATGAGCAGTTCTTC
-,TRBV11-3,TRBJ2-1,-,CASSFYGGRGEQFF,TGTGCCAGCAGCTTTTACGGGGGGCGGGGTGAGCAGTTCTTC
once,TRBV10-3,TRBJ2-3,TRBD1,CAIRQGARGGDTQYF,TGTGCCATCAGACAGGGGGCGCGAGGGGGAGATACGCAGTATTTT
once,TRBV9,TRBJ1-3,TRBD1,CASSALTGGGNTIYF,TGTGCCAGCAGCGCCCTGACAGGGGGGGGAAACACCATATATTTT
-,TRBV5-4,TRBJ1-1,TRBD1,CASSSGQGNTEAFF,TGTGCCAGCAGCAGTGGACAGGGGAACACTGAAGCTTTCTTT
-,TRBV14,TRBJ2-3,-,CASSQDRGEYHTQYF,TGTGCCAGCAGCCAAGATCGGGGAGAATACCATACGCAGTATTTT
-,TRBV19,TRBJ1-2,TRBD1,CASSIAPRTGKYGYTF,TGTGCCAGTAGTATAGCCCCGAGGACAGGAAAATATGGCTACACCTTC
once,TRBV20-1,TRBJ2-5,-,CSASPGRGGQTQYF,TGCAGTGCTAGTCCGGGGAGGGGGGGTCAGACCCAGTACTTC
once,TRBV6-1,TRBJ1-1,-,CASSDLGASTEAFF,TGTGCCAGCAGTGATTTGGGGGCCTCCACTGAAGCTTTCTTT
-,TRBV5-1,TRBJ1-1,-,CASSPLSNMNTEAFF,TGCGCCAGCAGCCCCCTGTCGAACATGAACACTGAAGCTTTCTTT
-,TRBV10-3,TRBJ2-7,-,CAISPRGTLSYEQYF,TGTGCCATATCGCCCAGGGGTACCTTATCCTACGAGCAGTACTTC
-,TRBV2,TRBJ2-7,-,CASSYSYEQYF,TGTGCCAGCAGTTACTCCTACGAGCAGTACTTC
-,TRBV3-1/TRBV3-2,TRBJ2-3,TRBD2,CASSPRGAGVTDTQYF,TGTGCCAGCAGCCCTCGCGGTGCGGGAGTGACAGATACGCAGTATTTT
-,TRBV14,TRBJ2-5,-,CASRFGGGTQYF,TGTGCCAGCAGGTTCGGAGGAGGGACCCAGTACTTC
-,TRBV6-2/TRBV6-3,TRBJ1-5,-,CASSYSVNSREPQHF,TGTGCCAGCAGTTACTCGGTGAACTCCCGAGAGCCCCAGCATTTT
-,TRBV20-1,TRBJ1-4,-,CSAAREKLFF,TGCAGTGCGGCCAGGGAAAAACTGTTTTTT
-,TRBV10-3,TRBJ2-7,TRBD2,CAISAWTSGSYEQYF,TGTGCCATCAGTGCTTGGACTAGCGGGAGCTACGAGCAGTACTTC
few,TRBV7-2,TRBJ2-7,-,CASSLDLTSSYEQYF,TGTGCCAGCAGCTTAGACCTGACAAGCTCCTACGAGCAGTACTTC
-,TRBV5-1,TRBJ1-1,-,CASIQDGGTEAFF,TGCGCCAGCATACAGGACGGAGGGACTGAAGCTTTCTTT
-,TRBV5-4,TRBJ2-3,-,CASSSLAWRTDTQYF,TGTGCCAGCAGCTCACTAGCCTGGCGCACAGATACGCAGTATTTT
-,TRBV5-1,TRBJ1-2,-,CASSWPQGNYGYTF,TGCGCCAGCAGCTGGCCGCAGGGGAACTATGGCTACACCTTC
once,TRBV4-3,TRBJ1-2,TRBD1,CASSQVLNTGGSGYTF,TGCGCCAGCAGCCAAGTTCTCAACACAGGGGGCTCTGGCTACACCTTC
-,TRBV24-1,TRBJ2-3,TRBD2,CATNRTSGTLGPDTQYF,TGTGCCACTAACCGGACTAGCGGGACTCTCGGGCCAGATACGCAGTATTTT
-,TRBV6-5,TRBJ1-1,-,CASSYQGMNTEAFF,TGTGCCAGCAGTTACCAGGGAATGAACACTGAAGCTTTCTTT
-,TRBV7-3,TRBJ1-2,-,CASRGEGDYGYTF,TGTGCCAGCAGGGGCGAGGGCGACTATGGCTACACCTTC
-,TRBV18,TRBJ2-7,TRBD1,CASSPGRDRTYEQYF,TGTGCCAGCTCACCGGGCCGGGACAGAACCTACGAGCAGTACTTC
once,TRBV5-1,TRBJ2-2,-,CASSLDPLDYTGELFF,TGCGCCAGCAGCTTGGACCCCCTAGATTACACCGGGGAGCTGTTTTTT
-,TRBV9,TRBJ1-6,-,CASSGGSYSPLHF,TGTGCCAGCAGCGGGGGCTCCTATTCACCCCTCCACTTT
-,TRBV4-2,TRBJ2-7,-,CASSQVMSGHVGYEQYF,TGTGCCAGCAGCCAAGTTATGAGTGGTCACGTCGGCTACGAGCAGTACTTC
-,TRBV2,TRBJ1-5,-,CASSSLNSNQPQHF,TGTGCCAGCAGTTCTCTTAATAGCAATCAGCCCCAGCATTTT
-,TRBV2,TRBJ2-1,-,CATYGTPGGGEQFF,TGTGCCACCTACGGGACTCCGGGTGGAGGTGAGCAGTTCTTC
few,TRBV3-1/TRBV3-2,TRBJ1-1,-,CASSLLAAANTEAFF,TGTGCCAGCAGCCTCTTAGCAGCAGCGAACACTGAAGCTTTCTTT
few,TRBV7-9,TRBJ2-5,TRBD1,CASSYPTGWVQETQYF,TGTGCCAGCAGCTACCCGACAGGGTGGGTCCAAGAGACCCAGTACTTC
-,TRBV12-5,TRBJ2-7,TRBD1,CASGWDSGQGTYEQYF,TGTGCTAGTGGTTGGGACTCTGGACAGGGGACGTACGAGCAGTACTTC
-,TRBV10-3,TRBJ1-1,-,CAIRGGANTEAFF,TGTGCCATCAGGGGCGGGGCGAACACTGAAGCTTTCTTT
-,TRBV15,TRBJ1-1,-,CATVRWQNTEAFF,TGTGCCACCGTTCGCTGGCAGAACACTGAAGCTTTCTTT
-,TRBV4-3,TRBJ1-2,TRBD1,CASNTGTGGAYRGGYTF,TGCGCCAGCAACACCGGGACAGGGGGCGCGTACCGAGGGGGCTACACCTTC
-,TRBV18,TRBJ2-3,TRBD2,CASSKLAVYGTQYF,TGTGCCAGCTCAAAACTAGCGGTCTACGGTACGCAGTATTTT